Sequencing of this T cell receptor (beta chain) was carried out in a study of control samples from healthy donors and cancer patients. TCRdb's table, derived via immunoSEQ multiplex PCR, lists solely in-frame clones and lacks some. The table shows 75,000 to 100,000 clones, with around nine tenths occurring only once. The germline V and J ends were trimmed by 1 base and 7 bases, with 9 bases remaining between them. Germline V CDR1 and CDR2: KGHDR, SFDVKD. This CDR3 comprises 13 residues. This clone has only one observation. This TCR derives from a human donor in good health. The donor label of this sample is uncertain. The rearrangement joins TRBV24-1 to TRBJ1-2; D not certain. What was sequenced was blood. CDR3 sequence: CATSDFKGGGYTF. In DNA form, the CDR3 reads TGTGCCACCAGTGATTTCAAAGGTGGTGGCTACACCTTC.